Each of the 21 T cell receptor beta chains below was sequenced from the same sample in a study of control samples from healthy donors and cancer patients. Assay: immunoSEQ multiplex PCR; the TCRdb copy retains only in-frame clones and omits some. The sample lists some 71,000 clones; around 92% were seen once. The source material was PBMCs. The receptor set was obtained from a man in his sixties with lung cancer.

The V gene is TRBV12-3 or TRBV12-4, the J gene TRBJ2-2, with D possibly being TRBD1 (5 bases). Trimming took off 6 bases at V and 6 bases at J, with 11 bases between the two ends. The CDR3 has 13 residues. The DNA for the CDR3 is TGTGCCAGCAGGCAGGGTCTTCCCGGGGAGCTGTTTTTT. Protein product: CASRQGLPGELFF.

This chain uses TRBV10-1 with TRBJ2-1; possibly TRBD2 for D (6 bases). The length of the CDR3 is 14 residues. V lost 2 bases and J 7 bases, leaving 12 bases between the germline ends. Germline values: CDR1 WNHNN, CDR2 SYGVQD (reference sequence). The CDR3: CASSEVAGFNEQFF. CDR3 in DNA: TGCGCCAGCAGTGAGGTGGCGGGGTTTAATGAGCAGTTCTTC.

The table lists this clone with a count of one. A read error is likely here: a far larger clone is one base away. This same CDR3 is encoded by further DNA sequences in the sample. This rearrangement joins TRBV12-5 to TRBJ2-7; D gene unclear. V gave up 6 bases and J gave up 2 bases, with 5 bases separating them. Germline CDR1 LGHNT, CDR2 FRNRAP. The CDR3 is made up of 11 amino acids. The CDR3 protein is CASGWAYEQYF. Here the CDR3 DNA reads TGTGCTAGTGGCTGGGCCTACGAGCAGTACTTC.

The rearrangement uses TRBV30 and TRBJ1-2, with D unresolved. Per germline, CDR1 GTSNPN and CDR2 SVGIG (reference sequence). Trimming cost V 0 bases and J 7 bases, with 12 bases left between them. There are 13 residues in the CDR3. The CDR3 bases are TGTGCCTGGAGTGTTTGGACGATGTCTGGCTACACCTTC. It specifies CAWSVWTMSGYTF.

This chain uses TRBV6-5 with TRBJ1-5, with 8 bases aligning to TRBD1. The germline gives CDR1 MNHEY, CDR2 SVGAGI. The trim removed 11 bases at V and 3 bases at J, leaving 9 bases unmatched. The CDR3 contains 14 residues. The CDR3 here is CAGQTGEANQPQHF. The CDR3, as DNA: TGTGCCGGACAGACAGGGGAGGCCAATCAGCCCCAGCATTTT.

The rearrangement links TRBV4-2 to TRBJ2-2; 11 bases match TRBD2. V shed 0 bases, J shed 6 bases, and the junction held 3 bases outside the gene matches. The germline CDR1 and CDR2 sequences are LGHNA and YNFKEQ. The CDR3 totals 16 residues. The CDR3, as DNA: TGTGCCAGCAGCCAAGATTATAGCGGGGGGGCCGGGGAGCTGTTTTTT. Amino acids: CASSQDYSGGAGELFF.

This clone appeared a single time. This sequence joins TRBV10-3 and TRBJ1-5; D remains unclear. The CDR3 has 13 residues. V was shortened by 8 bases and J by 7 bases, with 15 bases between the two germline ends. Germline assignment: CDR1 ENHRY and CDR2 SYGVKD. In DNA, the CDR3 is TGTGCCATCCGTACGGAGGGAGACCAGCCCCAGCATTTT. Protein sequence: CAIRTEGDQPQHF.

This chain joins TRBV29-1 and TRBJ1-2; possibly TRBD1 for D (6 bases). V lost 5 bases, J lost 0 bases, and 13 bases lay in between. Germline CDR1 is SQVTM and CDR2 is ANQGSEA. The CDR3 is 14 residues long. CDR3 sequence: CSVTTGPANYGYTF. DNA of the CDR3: TGCAGCGTTACGACAGGACCCGCTAACTATGGCTACACCTTC.

DNA of the CDR3: TGCGCCAGCAGCCCCTTGGACAGAGAACTATATGGCTACACCTTC. Residues: CASSPLDRELYGYTF. This chain links TRBV4-1 with TRBJ1-2, with D possibly matching TRBD1 (6 bases). Trimming removed 4 bases from V and 5 bases from J, with 17 bases in between. Germline CDR1 reads MGHRA; CDR2 reads YSYEKL. This CDR3 region has 15 residues.

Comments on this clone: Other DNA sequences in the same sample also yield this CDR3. The CDR3 region has the DNA TGTGCCTGGAGTCTCGGGATAAACTATGGCTACACCTTC. It yields the protein CAWSLGINYGYTF. The chain employs TRBV30 and TRBJ1-2; the D is unclear. The CDR3 totals 13 residues. The germline V and J ends were trimmed by 2 bases and 2 bases, with 9 bases remaining between them. CDR1 and CDR2 (germline): GTSNPN, SVGIG (reference sequence).

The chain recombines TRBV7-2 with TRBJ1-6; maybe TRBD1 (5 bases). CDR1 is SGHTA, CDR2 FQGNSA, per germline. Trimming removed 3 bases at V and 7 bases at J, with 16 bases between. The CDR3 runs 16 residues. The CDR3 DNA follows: TGTGCCAGCAGCTTCAGTGGTCGGGGGGGGAATTCACCCCTCCACTTT. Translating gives CASSFSGRGGNSPLHF. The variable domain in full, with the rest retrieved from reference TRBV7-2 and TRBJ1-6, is GAGVSQSPSNKVTEKGKDVELRCDPISGHTALYWYRQSLGQGLEFLIYFQGNSAPDKSGLPSDRFSAERTGGSVSTLTIQRTQQEDSAVYLCASSFSGRGGNSPLHFGNGTRLTVT.

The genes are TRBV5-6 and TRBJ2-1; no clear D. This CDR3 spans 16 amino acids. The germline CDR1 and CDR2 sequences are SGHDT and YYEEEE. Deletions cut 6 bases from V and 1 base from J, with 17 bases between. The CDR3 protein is CASTHIPSGSYNEQFF. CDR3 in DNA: TGTGCCAGCACCCACATTCCATCGGGTTCCTACAATGAGCAGTTCTTC.

Here the CDR3 reads CASSQTFTGNTIYF. The CDR3 DNA follows: TGTGCCAGCAGCCAGACATTTACTGGAAACACCATATATTTT. The V call is TRBV7-2, the J call TRBJ1-3; no clear D gene. In germline, CDR1 is SGHTA, CDR2 FQGNSA. V was trimmed by 5 bases and J by 2 bases, leaving 10 bases between them. This CDR3 region has 14 residues.

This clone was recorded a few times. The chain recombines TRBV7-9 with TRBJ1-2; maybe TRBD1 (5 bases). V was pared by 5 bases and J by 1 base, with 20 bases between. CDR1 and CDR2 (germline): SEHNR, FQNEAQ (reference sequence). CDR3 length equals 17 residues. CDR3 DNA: TGTGCCAGCAGCCCCGGGACTCTTACGGGAATTAACTATGGCTACACCTTC. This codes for CASSPGTLTGINYGYTF.

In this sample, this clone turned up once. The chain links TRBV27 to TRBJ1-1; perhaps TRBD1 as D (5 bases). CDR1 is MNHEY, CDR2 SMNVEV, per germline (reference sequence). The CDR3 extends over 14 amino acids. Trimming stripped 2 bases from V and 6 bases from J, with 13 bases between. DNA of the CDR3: TGTGCCAGCAGTTTAGGGTTGGGGACCCCTGAAGCTTTCTTT. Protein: CASSLGLGTPEAFF.

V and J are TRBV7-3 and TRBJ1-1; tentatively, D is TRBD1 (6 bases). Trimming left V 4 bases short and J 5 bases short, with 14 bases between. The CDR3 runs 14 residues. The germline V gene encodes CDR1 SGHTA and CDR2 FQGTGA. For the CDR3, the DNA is TGTGCCAGCAGCTCGCAGGGGAGCGTGACTGAAGCTTTCTTT. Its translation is CASSSQGSVTEAFF.

The CDR3 DNA sequence: TGTGCCAGCAGTTACATGACAGAAGTCACAGGCTACACCTTC. This sequence encodes CASSYMTEVTGYTF. The chain has TRBV6-2 or TRBV6-3 and TRBJ1-2; maybe TRBD1 (5 bases). Trimming left V 2 bases short and J 8 bases short, with 15 bases between. This CDR3 comprises 14 residues. CDR1 and CDR2 (germline): MNHEY, SVGEGT.

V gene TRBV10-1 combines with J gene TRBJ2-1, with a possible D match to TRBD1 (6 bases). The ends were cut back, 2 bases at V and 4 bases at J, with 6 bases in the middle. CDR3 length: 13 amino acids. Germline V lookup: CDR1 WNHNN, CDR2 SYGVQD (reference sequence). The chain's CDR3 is CASSETGYNEQFF. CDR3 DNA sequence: TGCGCCAGCAGTGAGACAGGGTACAATGAGCAGTTCTTC.

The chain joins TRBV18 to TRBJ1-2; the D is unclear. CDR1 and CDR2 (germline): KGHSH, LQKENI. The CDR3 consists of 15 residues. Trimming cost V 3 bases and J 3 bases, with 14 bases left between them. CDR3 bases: TGTGCCAGCTCACCCCCAAGCCGGGGAGACTATGGCTACACCTTC. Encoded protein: CASSPPSRGDYGYTF.

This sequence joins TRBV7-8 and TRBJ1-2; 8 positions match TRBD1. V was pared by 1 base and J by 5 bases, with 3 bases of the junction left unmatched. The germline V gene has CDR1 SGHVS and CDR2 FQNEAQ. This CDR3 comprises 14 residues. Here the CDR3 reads CASSLVDRGYGYTF. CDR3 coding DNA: TGTGCCAGCAGCTTAGTTGACAGGGGTTATGGCTACACCTTC.

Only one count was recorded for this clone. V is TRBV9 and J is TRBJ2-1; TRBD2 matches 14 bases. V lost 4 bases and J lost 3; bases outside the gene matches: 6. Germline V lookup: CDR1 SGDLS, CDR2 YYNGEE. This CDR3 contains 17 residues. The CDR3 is CASSPRLAGGVYNEQFF. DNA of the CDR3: TGTGCCAGCAGCCCCCGACTAGCGGGGGGGGTCTACAATGAGCAGTTCTTC.